This TCR beta chain was identified in a study of CXCR4 blockade with PD-1 therapy in pancreatic cancer (dated by TCRdb to between 2019 and 2020). Notes on the research overall: The study combined multiplex immunohistochemistry and TCRbeta immunosequencing of resected pancreatic ductal adenocarcinoma with ex vivo slice culture testing PD-1 and CXCR4 blockade. To assess intratumoral heterogeneity, two geographically distinct regions from each of roughly six tumors were TCR-sequenced. General conclusions and limits of the study: Because only TCRbeta chains were sequenced, true antigen-specificity overlap among convergent dominant clones remained unconfirmed while awaiting paired alpha-beta single-cell sequencing. Although tumors showed clonal expansion, with a mean productive clonality of about 0.13 compared with around 0.05 in healthy blood, clonality was not correlated with survival. Amino acid clone frequency correlated strongly with the number of distinct nucleotide rearrangements encoding it, suggesting convergent selection by common tumor antigens.

The patients who supplied the archived tumor blocks had received no neoadjuvant therapy before resection. For the preserved-tissue arm, the study drew on 30 surgical resection samples taken from fewer than 25 pancreatic ductal adenocarcinoma patients who had not been treated previously. DNA for the resection arm was extracted from ten 5-micron curls of FFPE tumor lying next to the multiplex immunohistochemistry slide. V and J lose 2 bases and 2 bases, and a span of 13 bases separates them. Inclusive of the bounding cysteine and phenylalanine, the CDR3 is 15 residues long. Only the CDR3 DNA is retained, 45 bases long and in frame from the first base. According to the germline V gene, CDR1 reads MNHGY and CDR2 reads SAAAGT. This clone was seen a handful of times. Its antigen is not yet known. No base quality values were provided; no much bigger clone lies one nucleotide off. Extracted DNA was used for immunosequencing of TCRbeta CDR3 regions with the immunoSEQ Assay at Adaptive Biotechnologies. Per the authors' processing: To quantify the absolute abundance of each unique TCRbeta CDR3, sequences were collapsed and filtered. Clonality was calculated as 1 minus Pielou's evenness, with only productive in-frame rearrangements included in the computation. For regional overlap, the top 100 nucleotide rearrangements were followed across paired samples, and the Morisita index was used to compare paired samples against unrelated samples. The immunoSEQ Rearrangement Details tool was used to assess convergence of nucleotide rearrangements onto identical amino acid sequences. TCRdb holds this immuneACCESS table with in-frame rearrangements only. Some clones are missing; in checked studies, unresolved V genes explain under half, and the rest has no known cause. Clonal size and the V and J genes are those of that table, whereas D and trimming came from the DNA. The sample data list about 5,200 clones, and around 60% of these were observed just once. Jointly, the top ten make up roughly 6.5% of the sample.

Material for sequencing was tumor tissue. This chain joins TRBV6-8 to TRBJ2-7; the D call could be TRBD1 or TRBD2, with each sharing 5 bases. The TCR sequence derives from a human donor with pancreatic ductal adenocarcinoma. The CDR3 reads CASSYRGPQAYEQYF. The sequenced DNA: TGTGCCAGCAGTTACAGGGGACCGCAAGCCTACGAGCAGTACTTC.